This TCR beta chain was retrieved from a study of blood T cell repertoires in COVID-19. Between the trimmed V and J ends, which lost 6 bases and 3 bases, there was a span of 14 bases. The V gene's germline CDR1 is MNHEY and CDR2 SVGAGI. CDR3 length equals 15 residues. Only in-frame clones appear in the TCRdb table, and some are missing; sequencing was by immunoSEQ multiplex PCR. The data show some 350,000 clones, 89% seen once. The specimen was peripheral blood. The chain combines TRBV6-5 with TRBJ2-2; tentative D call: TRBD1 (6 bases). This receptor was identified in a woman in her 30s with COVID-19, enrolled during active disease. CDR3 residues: CASRKPGQDTGELFF. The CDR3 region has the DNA TGTGCCAGCAGAAAACCGGGACAAGACACCGGGGAGCTGTTTTTT.